This TCR beta chain was obtained from a study of OX40 agonist ivuxolimab in advanced cancers. There are 16 residues in the CDR3. The germline V gene has CDR1 SGHNT and CDR2 YYREEE (reference sequence). In the case of this clone: A read error may account for a junction end that differs from germline.

Measured with immunoSEQ multiplex PCR; TCRdb has only the in-frame clones, and not every one. In the table there are about 52,000 clones, 80% to 95% of which are singletons. This TCR derives from an adult with an advanced solid tumor such as melanoma, head and neck, liver or kidney cancer. This specimen was CD4+ or CD8+ T cells sorted from blood, taken in a trial of the OX40 agonist ivuxolimab. The V call is TRBV5-4, the J call TRBJ2-7; 9 bases line up with TRBD1. The CDR3 DNA reads TGCGCCAGCAGCTCCGGTCCAGGGACAGGGAGCTACGAGCAGTACTTC. It specifies CASSSGPGTGSYEQYF. Using reference TRBV5-4 and TRBJ2-7 for the parts outside the CDR3, the full variable domain is ETGVTQSPTHLIKTRGQQVTLRCSSQSGHNTVSWYQQALGQGPQFIFQYYREEENGRGNFPPRFSGLQFPNYSSELNVNALELDDSALYLCASSSGPGTGSYEQYFGPGTRLTVT.